Detailed here is one T cell receptor (beta chain). What it binds is not known. The entry originates in a study of tumor and adjacent non-tumor tissue in lung cancer. Points from the study as a whole: TCR diversity was significantly greater in tumor than normal lung tissue.

Three rounds of nested PCR, following a modified ARM-PCR protocol, produced the TCRbeta library. One entry per CDR3 protein, called by TCRdb with MiXCR from the multiplex PCR reads. The table lists about 85,000 distinct CDR3 sequences, around two thirds of them singletons. This sample's RNA came from whole unsorted tissue. The ends were cut back, 2 bases at V and 12 bases at J, with 17 bases in the middle. The length of the CDR3 is 14 residues. Looked up from germline, CDR1 is SGHAT and CDR2 is FQNNGV. Source material: lung tumor tissue. The clonotype was recovered from a man aged 65 to 85 with non-small cell lung cancer. The J gene is TRBJ1-3, the V gene TRBV11-2; D ambiguous. CDR3 loop: CASSLWPSVDIIYF. CDR3 DNA sequence: TGTGCCAGCAGCTTATGGCCTAGTGTAGACATCATATATTTT.